This entry is about one T cell receptor (beta chain). Its antigen is unknown. The sample belongs to a study of T cell responses to AZD1222 COVID-19 vaccine. Findings and caveats of the study: White British ancestry dominated among donors, who included more females, and clonal diversity was possibly underestimated. There were repertoire samples only from the period after the peak T cell response.

Assay: immunoSEQ multiplex PCR; the TCRdb copy retains only in-frame clones and omits some. The sample shows about 130,000 clones, roughly 90% of them seen only once. The sequencing used peripheral blood, collected on day 0 of AZD1222 vaccination. This sequence was found in an adult in good health.

CDR3 residues: CASSGYRVGGTEAFF. The CDR3 nucleotides read TGTGCCAGCAGCGGTTACAGGGTTGGGGGCACTGAAGCTTTCTTT. The V call is TRBV7-2, the J call TRBJ1-1; TRBD1 is a possible D gene (6 bases). The CDR3 is 15 residues long. From germline, CDR1 is SGHTA and CDR2 FQGNSA. The germline V and J ends were trimmed by 5 bases and 4 bases, with 17 bases remaining between them. The entire variable domain, with the rest obtained from reference TRBV7-2 and TRBJ1-1, is as follows: GAGVSQSPSNKVTEKGKDVELRCDPISGHTALYWYRQSLGQGLEFLIYFQGNSAPDKSGLPSDRFSAERTGGSVSTLTIQRTQQEDSAVYLCASSGYRVGGTEAFFGQGTRLTVV.